Sequencing of this T cell receptor beta chain was carried out in a study of cytomegalovirus exposure and HLA in healthy donors. PCR employed 60 Vbeta and 13 Jbeta primers. Only in-frame clones appear in the TCRdb table, and some are missing; sequencing was by immunoSEQ multiplex PCR. The sample holds 150,000 or so clones, 60% to 85% seen once. The CDR3 is made up of 12 amino acids. V was shortened by 1 base and J by 7 bases, with 10 bases between the two germline ends. Germline assignment: CDR1 GTSNPN and CDR2 SVGIG (reference sequence). The chain carries TRBV30 and TRBJ1-2; D remains unclear. Material: PBMCs. The source is a woman between 40 and 55 years old in good health and CMV-seropositive. The CDR3 DNA reads as TGTGCCTGGAGTGAAGGTTCGGGTGGCTACACCTTC. Translation gives CAWSEGSGGYTF.